Below, one T cell receptor beta chain is given with its context. The data belong to a study of blood T cell repertoires in COVID-19. Living in 24 US areas, the participants were between roughly 18 and 90 years of age. Self-reported history from a screening survey and questionnaire set each donor's cohort. Up to 2 weeks before entering the study, exposed participants had met a COVID-19 case. Original processing methods: Nucleated cell number was recorded as an estimate derived from reference gene primer amplification. Here immunoSEQ multiplex PCR was the method, and the copy in TCRdb shows in-frame clones only, minus some. V, J and clone size reflect that table, while D and trimming were determined from the DNA. The repertoire holds about 300,000 clones, with about 90% as singletons. V lost 0 bases to trimming and J lost 2 bases, with 8 bases between them. CDR3 size: 14 residues. Per germline, CDR1 SGHRS and CDR2 YFSETQ.

This chain connects TRBV5-1 to TRBJ1-2; D remains ambiguous. The sample was PBMCs or T cells enriched from blood (not recorded which). The receptor comes from a woman in her forties or fifties who had been exposed to COVID-19. The CDR3 sequence is CASSLATPNYGYTF. The CDR3 DNA is TGCGCCAGCAGCTTGGCGACACCGAACTATGGCTACACCTTC.